This record concerns one T cell receptor (beta chain) sequence. The antigen is not known. The data originate from a study of cytomegalovirus exposure and HLA in healthy donors. Trimming removed 3 bases at V and 4 bases at J, with 10 bases between. Germline CDR1 is MDHEN and CDR2 is SYDVKM. CDR3 length: 14 residues. General study findings and limits: In a later analysis, V- and J-gene trimming of beta chains associated with a DCLRE1C missense variant, replicated independently. As a later analysis revealed, the rate of TCR association differed by HLA locus, with DRB1 most and HLA-C fewest.

The primer mix had 60 Vbeta and 13 Jbeta primers. Using immunoSEQ multiplex PCR, the repertoire was profiled, and TCRdb retains in-frame clones only, with some absent. The sample has roughly 120,000 clones, approximately 78% seen once. This TCR came from a middle-aged woman in good health and CMV-seropositive. The sequencing input was PBMCs. The chain uses TRBV28 and TRBJ1-5; D call uncertain. Written as DNA, the CDR3 is TGTGCCAGCAGTTTGGGCGGGCTTAATCAGCCCCAGCATTTT. This gives the protein CASSLGGLNQPQHF.